This TCR beta chain was recorded in a study of regulatory T cells in long-lasting Graves disease. This clonotype was counted many times. The germline V gene has CDR1 SGHTA and CDR2 FQGNSA. J lost 4 bases, V lost 1 base, and 1 base had no gene match. The CDR3 runs 14 residues. Indicated time point: persistent/refractory GD, antithyroid drugs over 5 years with positive TRAb. The authors made the TCR library using RNA they extracted from PBMCs. TCR beta libraries were built with iRepertoire HTBI primers and Arm-PCR of CDR3 regions. MiXCR was run by TCRdb on the multiplex PCR reads, yielding one entry per CDR3 protein. The table includes some 420,000 distinct CDR3 sequences, about 22% detected once.

The sequencing here drew on peripheral blood mononuclear cells (PBMCs), taken when the disease was refractory, from a patient treated with antithyroid drugs. The chain combines TRBV7-2 with TRBJ1-3, with 7 positions matching TRBD1. This sequence was found in a female donor with Graves disease. CDR3 nucleotides: TGTGCCAGCAGCTTAGGAGGGGGCGGAAACACCATATATTTT. It specifies CASSLGGGGNTIYF.